This T cell receptor beta chain stems from a study of identical twins. Remarks on this clonotype: What it binds is unknown.

Findings and limits, study-wide: Out-of-frame TCR alpha sharing observed in monozygotic twins exceeded model estimates.

TCRdb re-derived calls from the 5' RACE reads in MiXCR, one entry per CDR3 protein. The sample gives about 570,000 distinct CDR3 sequences, approximately 10% of which show up once; roughly 3% is in the top ten. Germline V gene data show CDR1 as MRHNA and CDR2 as SNTAGT. V lost 0 bases to trimming and J lost 8 bases, with 11 bases between them. This CDR3 comprises 14 residues. The same specimen was also included in a second study, on yellow fever vaccine responses in identical twins.

The clonotype originates from a young woman in good health. The chain combines TRBV6-4 with TRBJ2-1, with D unclear. Source material: PBMCs. The CDR3 DNA is TGTGCCAGCAGTGACTCCTCACCGTCTTATGAGCAGTTCTTC. This encodes CASSDSSPSYEQFF.